What follows describes a single T cell receptor beta chain. Its antigen is currently unknown. This could be a read error, since a much larger clone is one nucleotide away. This entry belongs to a study of shared clonotypes between healthy human individuals. V was shortened by 4 bases and J by 2 bases, with 3 bases between the two germline ends. CDR1 and CDR2 (germline): SEHNR, FQNEAQ (reference sequence). This CDR3 region has 11 residues. Whole-study findings and limits: Genetic and exposure-history diversity was limited by the small donor number.

Measured with immunoSEQ multiplex PCR; TCRdb has only the in-frame clones, and not every one. The table shows about 2.4 million clones, with approximately 92% occurring only once. Source material: naive CD4+ T cells sorted from blood. Subset in this sample: CD45RA+ positively selected. This chain uses TRBV7-9 with TRBJ2-7; D uncertain. The clonotype comes from a man younger than 35 in good health. The CDR3 here is CASSYAYEQYF. The DNA of the CDR3 is TGTGCCAGCAGCTACGCCTACGAGCAGTACTTC.